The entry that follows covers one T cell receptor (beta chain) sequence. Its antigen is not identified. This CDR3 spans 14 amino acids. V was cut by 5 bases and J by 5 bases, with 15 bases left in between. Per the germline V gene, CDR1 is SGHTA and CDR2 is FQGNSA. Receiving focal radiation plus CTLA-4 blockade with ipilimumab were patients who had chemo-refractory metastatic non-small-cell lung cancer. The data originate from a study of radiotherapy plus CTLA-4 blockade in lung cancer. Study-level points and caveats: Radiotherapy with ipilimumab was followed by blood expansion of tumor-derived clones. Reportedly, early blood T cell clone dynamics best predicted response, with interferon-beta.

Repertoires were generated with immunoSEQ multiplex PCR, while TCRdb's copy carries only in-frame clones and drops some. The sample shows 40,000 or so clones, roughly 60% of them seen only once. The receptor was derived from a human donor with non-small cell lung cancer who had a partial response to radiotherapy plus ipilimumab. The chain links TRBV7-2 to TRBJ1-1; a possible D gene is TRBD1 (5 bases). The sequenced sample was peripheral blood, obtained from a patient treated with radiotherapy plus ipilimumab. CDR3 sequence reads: CASSIAGAGTEAFF. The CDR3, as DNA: TGTGCCAGCAGCATCGCCGGGGCGGGGACTGAAGCTTTCTTT.